Listed here is a single TCR beta chain. This specimen comes from a study of shared clonotypes between healthy human individuals. Overall study: Donor ages ranged 18 to 49 years: a couple of women, a few men.

Samples underwent the assay at deep level. Here immunoSEQ multiplex PCR was the method, and the copy in TCRdb shows in-frame clones only, minus some. The sample yields over 300,000 clones, 87% seen once. The CDR3 is 16 amino acids. Germline values: CDR1 MNHEY, CDR2 SVGAGI. The germline V and J ends were trimmed by 2 bases and 1 base, with 12 bases remaining between them. Healthy HIV-negative adults with no recent acute infections or vaccinations were recruited as donors. CD8 memory pooled CD45RO+ cells and CCR7-negative CD45RA+ TemRA cells. The sequenced material came from memory CD8+ T cells sorted from blood. Subset of the sample: CD45RO+ cells pooled with CCR7-negative TemRA cells. V usage is TRBV6-5 and J usage is TRBJ2-1, with D maybe TRBD1 (6 bases). The sequence derives from a man aged 18-30 years in good health. The CDR3 sequence is CASSYRSGVSYNEQFF. DNA for the CDR3: TGTGCCAGCAGTTACCGATCAGGGGTTTCCTACAATGAGCAGTTCTTC.